These 21 T cell receptor beta chains originate from one sample sequenced in a study of early T cells in non-severe SARS-CoV-2 infection. TCRdb re-derived calls from the 5' RACE reads in MiXCR, one entry per CDR3 protein. The sample records 55,000 to 70,000 distinct CDR3 sequences, roughly a tenth being singletons. Sample: whole blood. Every receptor here comes from an adult who was a healthcare worker with PCR-confirmed SARS-CoV-2 infection or an uninfected control (not recorded which).

This clonotype was seen ten or more times. J is TRBJ2-1 and V is TRBV12-3 or TRBV12-4; D is unresolved. The length of the CDR3 is 12 residues. Trimming stripped 7 bases from V and 7 bases from J, with 11 bases between. CDR3 sequence (DNA): TGTGCCAGCACCAAGAACCGGAATGAGCAGTTCTTC. As protein: CASTKNRNEQFF.

This clonotype was seen a handful of times. The chain joins TRBV20-1 to TRBJ1-3, with D unresolved. CDR3 length equals 15 residues. CDR1 and CDR2 from the germline V gene are DFQATT and SNEGSKA (reference sequence). Trimming removed 3 bases at V and 0 bases at J, with 12 bases between. CDR3 protein: CSARGSGSSGNTIYF. The CDR3 DNA is TGCAGTGCTAGGGGCTCAGGCTCCTCTGGAAACACCATATATTTT.

The chain carries TRBV12-3 or TRBV12-4 and TRBJ2-5; 7 bases match TRBD1. V dropped 6 bases and J dropped 4; count of bases not matched to a gene: 5. CDR3 length: 13 amino acids. The CDR3 region is CASSRQGRETQYF. Here the CDR3 DNA reads TGTGCCAGCAGCAGACAGGGTCGAGAGACCCAGTACTTC.

A few counts support this clonotype. The chain joins TRBV11-2 to TRBJ2-2, with 10 bases lining up with TRBD2. Germline V gene data show CDR1 as SGHAT and CDR2 as FQNNGV. The trim removed 3 bases at V and 5 bases at J, leaving 0 bases unmatched. This CDR3 has 14 residues. CDR3 DNA: TGTGCCAGCAGCTTTAGCGGGAGGACCGGGGAGCTGTTTTTT. This gives the protein CASSFSGRTGELFF.

The chain has TRBV6-5 and TRBJ2-2; TRBD2 is a possible D gene (5 bases). Trimming removed 8 bases at V and 0 bases at J, with 7 bases between. CDR1 and CDR2 from the germline V gene are MNHEY and SVGAGI. The CDR3 runs to 13 residues. In DNA form, the CDR3 reads TGTGCCAGCGGGAGAACGAACACCGGGGAGCTGTTTTTT. Protein: CASGRTNTGELFF.

The V call is TRBV20-1, the J call TRBJ2-3; D might be TRBD1 or TRBD2, each matching 5 bases. The CDR3 contains 14 residues. V was trimmed by 3 bases and J by 2 bases, leaving 12 bases between them. Germline loops: CDR1 DFQATT, CDR2 SNEGSKA (reference sequence). The CDR3 is CSASFGAYTDTQYF. The CDR3 coding sequence is TGCAGTGCTAGTTTCGGGGCCTACACAGATACGCAGTATTTT.

This clonotype was seen repeatedly, ten times or more. The chain is built from TRBV18 and TRBJ1-1; 9 bases are shared with TRBD1. CDR1 KGHSH and CDR2 LQKENI come from the germline V gene. CDR3 length: 14 residues. V lost 5 bases, J lost 0 bases, and 1 base stayed unmatched. CDR3 in amino acids: CASSTGGMNTEAFF. CDR3 coding DNA: TGTGCCAGCTCAACAGGGGGCATGAACACTGAAGCTTTCTTT.

V usage is TRBV27 and J usage is TRBJ1-2; D gene unclear. CDR3 size: 13 residues. Germline V lookup: CDR1 MNHEY, CDR2 SMNVEV (reference sequence). V lost 4 bases to trimming and J lost 8 bases, with 14 bases between them. As DNA, the CDR3 is TGTGCCAGCAGTTCTCCGGTAGTCCCAGGCTACACCTTC. As protein: CASSSPVVPGYTF.

There are many counts of this clonotype. This chain joins TRBV11-2 and TRBJ2-1; D might be TRBD2 (6 bases). Trimming stripped 4 bases from V and 4 bases from J, with 26 bases between. CDR1 SGHAT and CDR2 FQNNGV come from the germline V gene. This CDR3 has 19 amino acids. CDR3 coding DNA: TGTGCCAGCAGCTGGCTGGACTTCCTAGCGCACAACCCATACAATGAGCAGTTCTTC. This sequence encodes CASSWLDFLAHNPYNEQFF.

This clonotype is labeled medium-sized. J is TRBJ1-5 and V is TRBV6-6; D unresolved. Per germline, CDR1 MNHNY and CDR2 SVGAGI (reference sequence). This CDR3 is built from 12 residues. V dropped 8 bases and J dropped 4 bases, with 9 bases sitting between them. The CDR3 nucleotides are TGTGCCAGCGGGAACGGAAATCAGCCCCAGCATTTT. Its protein is CASGNGNQPQHF.

This clonotype was seen a few times. This rearrangement joins TRBV10-3 to TRBJ1-1; D is possibly TRBD1 (5 bases). Germline assignment: CDR1 ENHRY and CDR2 SYGVKD. Trimming left V 0 bases short and J 4 bases short, with 9 bases between. This CDR3 has 14 amino acids. CDR3 bases: TGTGCCATCAGTGAGTCCCAGGGTCGCACTGAAGCTTTCTTT. Residues: CAISESQGRTEAFF.

This clonotype has just a few counts. The J gene is TRBJ2-1, the V gene TRBV14; perhaps D is TRBD1 or TRBD2 (5 bases each). Trimming stripped 3 bases from V and 6 bases from J, with 12 bases between. The CDR3 loop spans 14 amino acids. Looked up from germline, CDR1 is SGHDN and CDR2 is FVKESK. Here the CDR3 reads CASSQRVGVNEQFF. DNA for the CDR3: TGTGCCAGCAGCCAGCGGGTGGGGGTCAATGAGCAGTTCTTC.

The sample holds many counts of this clonotype. The chain uses TRBV5-1 and TRBJ2-3; TRBD2 is a possible D gene (5 bases). Germline V CDR1 and CDR2: SGHRS, YFSETQ. CDR3 length: 15 amino acids. Trimming removed 0 bases from V and 2 bases from J, with 10 bases in between. In DNA, the CDR3 is TGCGCCAGCAGCTTGGAGAGGGTAAACACAGATACGCAGTATTTT. This translates into CASSLERVNTDTQYF.

The chain is built from TRBV5-4 and TRBJ2-1; 13 bases are shared with TRBD2. From germline, CDR1 is SGHNT and CDR2 YYREEE (reference sequence). V was pared by 4 bases and J by 10 bases, with 8 bases of the junction left unmatched. The CDR3 sequence is 15 residues long. The DNA of the CDR3 is TGTGCCAGCAGCACTCCGGGACTAGCGGGATCCGAGCAGTTCTTC. The encoded protein is CASSTPGLAGSEQFF.

This chain connects TRBV28 to TRBJ1-2; D is perhaps TRBD1 (6 bases). Per germline, CDR1 MDHEN and CDR2 SYDVKM. The germline V and J ends were trimmed by 8 bases and 8 bases, with 9 bases remaining between them. The length of the CDR3 is 10 residues. Written as DNA, the CDR3 is TGTGCCAGCCAGGGGAACGGCTACACCTTC. This sequence encodes CASQGNGYTF.

This clonotype was seen many times. V is TRBV11-2 and J is TRBJ2-1, with 8 bases fitting TRBD2. CDR3 size: 17 residues. In germline, CDR1 is SGHAT, CDR2 FQNNGV. J lost 3 bases, V lost 5 bases, and 12 bases had no gene match. The chain's CDR3 is CASSLLSGSVDYNEQFF. The CDR3, as DNA: TGTGCCAGCAGCCTTCTAAGCGGGAGCGTTGACTACAATGAGCAGTTCTTC.

This clonotype was seen only a few times. The chain combines TRBV7-2 with TRBJ1-6; D is undetermined. Per germline, CDR1 SGHTA and CDR2 FQGNSA. The CDR3 is 14 residues long. V lost 3 bases and J 7 bases, leaving 10 bases between the germline ends. The CDR3 sequence: CASSLAGQNSPLHF. As DNA, the CDR3 is TGTGCCAGCAGCTTGGCAGGTCAAAATTCACCCCTCCACTTT.

The rearrangement uses TRBV7-2 and TRBJ2-1, with 10 bases identical to TRBD2. Germline loops: CDR1 SGHTA, CDR2 FQGNSA. This CDR3 is built from 15 residues. Trimming removed 4 bases from V and 7 bases from J; junction bases left unmatched: 7. In DNA form, the CDR3 reads TGTGCCAGCAGCTCAAGCGGGAGGGGAGGAAATGAGCAGTTCTTC. It translates to CASSSSGRGGNEQFF.

This clonotype was seen repeatedly, ten times or more. This rearrangement joins TRBV24-1 to TRBJ2-1; 11 bases agree with TRBD2. Germline V gene sequence: CDR1 KGHDR, CDR2 SFDVKD. With V trimmed by 3 bases and J by 7 bases, 10 bases remained unmatched. CDR3 length: 17 amino acids. CDR3 protein: CATSDGKLAGVVNEQFF. CDR3 coding DNA: TGTGCCACCAGTGATGGCAAACTAGCGGGAGTAGTAAATGAGCAGTTCTTC.

This clonotype was detected ten times or more. The gene calls are TRBV11-2 and TRBJ2-5, with 7 bases identical to TRBD1. CDR1 SGHAT and CDR2 FQNNGV come from the germline V gene. V shed 5 bases, J shed 5 bases, and the junction held 11 bases outside the gene matches. The CDR3 sequence is 15 residues long. The CDR3 DNA sequence: TGTGCCAGCAGCCGAAGATTCGACAGGGTTGAGACCCAGTACTTC. This encodes CASSRRFDRVETQYF.

At least ten counts were recorded for this clonotype. This chain links TRBV7-9 with TRBJ1-1; no clear D gene. Trimming removed 1 base at V and 6 bases at J, with 12 bases between. The V gene's germline CDR1 is SEHNR and CDR2 FQNEAQ (reference sequence). This CDR3 contains 14 residues. The CDR3 nucleotides are TGTGCCAGCAGCTTAGATTCGGGCCTCGCTGAAGCTTTCTTT. This gives the protein CASSLDSGLAEAFF. The whole variable domain, remainder taken from reference TRBV7-9 and TRBJ1-1, is DTGVSQNPRHKITKRGQNVTFRCDPISEHNRLYWYRQTLGQGPEFLTYFQNEAQLEKSRLLSDRFSAERPKGSFSTLEIQRTEQGDSAMYLCASSLDSGLAEAFFGQGTRLTVV.